The clone carrying this T cell receptor (beta chain) has only a few counts. Its antigen is as yet unknown. CDR3 size: 12 residues. Germline CDR1 and CDR2: SNHLY and FYNNEI. Trimming removed 7 bases from V and 1 base from J, with 5 bases in between. This record comes from a study of cytomegalovirus exposure and HLA in healthy donors. General study points: Within an earlier analysis, most TCR beta V segments proved productive either about 90% or about 30% of the time. An analysis was carried out at a later point. It showed that HLA-associated TCR beta chains were more clonally expanded than equally common non-associated chains.

13 Jbeta primers and 60 Vbeta primers were used for the PCR. The assay was immunoSEQ multiplex PCR, and TCRdb's table has in-frame clones only and misses some. The table has around 150,000 clones, 64% seen once; the top ten hold less than 3%. The rearrangement uses TRBV2 and TRBJ2-1; D ambiguous. Source material: PBMCs. The clonotype was recovered from a woman aged 40 to 50 in good health and CMV-seronegative. The CDR3 loop is CASTRSYNEQFF. The CDR3 nucleotides read TGTGCCAGCACTCGGTCCTACAATGAGCAGTTCTTC.